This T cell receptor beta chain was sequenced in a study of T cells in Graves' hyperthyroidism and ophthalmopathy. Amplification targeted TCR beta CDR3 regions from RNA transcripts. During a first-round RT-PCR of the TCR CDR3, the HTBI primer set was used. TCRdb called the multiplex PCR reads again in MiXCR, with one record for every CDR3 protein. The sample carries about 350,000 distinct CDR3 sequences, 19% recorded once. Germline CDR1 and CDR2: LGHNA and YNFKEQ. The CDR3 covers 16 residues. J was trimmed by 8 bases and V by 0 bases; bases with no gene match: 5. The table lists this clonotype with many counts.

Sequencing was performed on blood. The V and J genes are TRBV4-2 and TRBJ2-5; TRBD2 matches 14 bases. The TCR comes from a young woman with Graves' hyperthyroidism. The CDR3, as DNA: TGTGCCAGCAGCCAAGACAGGACTAGCGGGGGGTCAACCCAGTACTTC. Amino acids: CASSQDRTSGGSTQYF.